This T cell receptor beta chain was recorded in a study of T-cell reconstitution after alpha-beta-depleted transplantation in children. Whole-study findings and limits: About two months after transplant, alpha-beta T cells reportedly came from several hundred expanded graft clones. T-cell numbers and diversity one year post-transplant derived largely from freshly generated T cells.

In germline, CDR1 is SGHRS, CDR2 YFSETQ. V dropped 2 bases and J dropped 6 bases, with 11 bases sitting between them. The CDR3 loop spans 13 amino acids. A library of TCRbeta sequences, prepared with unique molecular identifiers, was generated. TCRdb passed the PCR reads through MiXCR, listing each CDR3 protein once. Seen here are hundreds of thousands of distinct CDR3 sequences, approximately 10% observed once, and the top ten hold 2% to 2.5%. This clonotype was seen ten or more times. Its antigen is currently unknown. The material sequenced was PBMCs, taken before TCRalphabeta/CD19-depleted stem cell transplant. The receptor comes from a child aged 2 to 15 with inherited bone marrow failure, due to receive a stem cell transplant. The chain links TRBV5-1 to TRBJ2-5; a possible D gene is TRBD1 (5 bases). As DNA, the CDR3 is TGCGCCAGCAGCTTTGTAGGGGCGAAGACCCAGTACTTC. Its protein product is CASSFVGAKTQYF.